The clone carrying this TCR beta chain was found a few times. The data were taken from a study of blood T cells in healthy people across ages. Germline-derived CDR1 and CDR2 are SGHTA and FQGNSA. The CDR3 extends over 15 amino acids. The V segment lost 5 bases and the J segment 7 bases; nucleotides outside the gene matches: 7. Next came a second PCR, run for about 6 to 11 cycles, which used a sample-barcoded 5' primer along with a J-beta primer mix. Researchers report that a template-switch adaptor with 12 random nucleotides tagged each cDNA molecule. TCRdb reprocessed the 5' RACE reads with MiXCR, giving one entry per CDR3 protein. The sample lists 800,000 or so distinct CDR3 sequences, approximately 25% occurring once. The sample also formed part of further work on T cells of mothers and their children. As that report states: Nine systemically healthy Caucasian donors: three mothers, six children. Maternal samples each gave over 9 million TCR beta CDR3 reads, and child samples some 2.8 million each.

The TCR originated in a boy between 10 and 17 years old in good health. The chain is built from TRBV7-2 and TRBJ1-6; TRBD1 agrees at 8 bases. Sequencing was done on a sample of blood. The CDR3 region has the DNA TGTGCCAGCAGCGCAGACAGGGGAGGGAATTCACCCCTCCACTTT. It encodes CASSADRGGNSPLHF.